This T cell receptor (beta chain) was recovered during a study of beta chain features in type 1 diabetes. General observations from the study: Shortening of TCRB CDR3s, moderate but significant, appeared in all four CD4+ subsets of Type 1 diabetes patients.

Expressed TCRB transcripts were sequenced because the entire RNA isolate underwent reverse transcription. Assay used: immunoSEQ multiplex PCR; TCRdb lists only in-frame clones, some missing. The data show approximately 730,000 clones, with around 15% seen just once and less than 0.025% held by the top ten. The germline V gene has CDR1 SGHAT and CDR2 FQNNGV. V lost 3 bases and J lost 4, with 8 bases in between. This CDR3 is built from 13 residues. This clone turned up a few times. Its matching antigen is unknown. The sequencing input was naive CD4+ T cells from blood. The chain combines TRBV11-2 with TRBJ2-3; D is unresolved. The TCR comes from a man between 18 and 29 years old with type 1 diabetes. The CDR3, as DNA: TGTGCCAGCAGCTTCGCCCCGTCAGATACGCAGTATTTT. Amino acid sequence: CASSFAPSDTQYF.